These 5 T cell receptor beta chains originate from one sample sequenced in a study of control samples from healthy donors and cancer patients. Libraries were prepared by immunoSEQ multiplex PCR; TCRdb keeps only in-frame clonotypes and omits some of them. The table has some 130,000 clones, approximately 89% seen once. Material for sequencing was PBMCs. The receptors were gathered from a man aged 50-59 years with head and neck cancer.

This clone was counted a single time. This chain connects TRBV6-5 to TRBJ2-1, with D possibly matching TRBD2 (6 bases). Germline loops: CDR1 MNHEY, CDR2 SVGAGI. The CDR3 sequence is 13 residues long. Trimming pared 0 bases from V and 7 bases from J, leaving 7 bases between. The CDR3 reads CASSYSAGNEQFF. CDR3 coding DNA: TGTGCCAGCAGTTACTCTGCGGGAAATGAGCAGTTCTTC.

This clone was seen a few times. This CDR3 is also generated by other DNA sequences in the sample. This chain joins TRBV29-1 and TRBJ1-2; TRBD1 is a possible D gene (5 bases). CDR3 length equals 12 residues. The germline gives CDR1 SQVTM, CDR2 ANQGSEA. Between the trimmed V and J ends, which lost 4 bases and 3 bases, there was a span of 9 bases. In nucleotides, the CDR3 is TGCAGCGTTGGCAGGGAAGACTATGGCTACACCTTC. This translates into CSVGREDYGYTF.

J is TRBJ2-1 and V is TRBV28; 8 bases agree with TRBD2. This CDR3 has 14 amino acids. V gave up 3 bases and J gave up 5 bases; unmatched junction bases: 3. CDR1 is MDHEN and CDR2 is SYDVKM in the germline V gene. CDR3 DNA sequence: TGTGCCAGCAGTTTTACTAGCGGAAACAATGAGCAGTTCTTC. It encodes CASSFTSGNNEQFF.

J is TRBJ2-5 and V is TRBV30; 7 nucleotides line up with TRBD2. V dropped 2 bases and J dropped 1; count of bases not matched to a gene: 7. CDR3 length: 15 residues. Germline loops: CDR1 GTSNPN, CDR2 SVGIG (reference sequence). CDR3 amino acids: CAWSKRGGFQETQYF. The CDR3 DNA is TGTGCCTGGAGTAAGCGGGGAGGCTTCCAAGAGACCCAGTACTTC.

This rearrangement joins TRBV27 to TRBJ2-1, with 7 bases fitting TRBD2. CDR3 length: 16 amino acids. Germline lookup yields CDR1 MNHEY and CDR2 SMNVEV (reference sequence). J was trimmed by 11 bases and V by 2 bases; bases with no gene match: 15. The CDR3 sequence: CASSLREVAGPNQQFF. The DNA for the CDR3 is TGTGCCAGCAGTTTAAGAGAGGTAGCGGGCCCAAACCAGCAGTTCTTC.